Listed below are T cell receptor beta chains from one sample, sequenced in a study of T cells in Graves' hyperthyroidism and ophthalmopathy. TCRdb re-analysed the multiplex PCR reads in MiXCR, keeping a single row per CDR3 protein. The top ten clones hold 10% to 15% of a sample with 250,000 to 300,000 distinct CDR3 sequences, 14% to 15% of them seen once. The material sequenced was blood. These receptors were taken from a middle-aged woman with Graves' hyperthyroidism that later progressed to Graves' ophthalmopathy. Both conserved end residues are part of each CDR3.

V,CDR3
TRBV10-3,CAISEARASNTEAFF
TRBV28,CASRAWEDSGNTIYF
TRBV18,CASSTRQGLDTQYF
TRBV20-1,CSATTSSTGELFF
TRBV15,CATSREGGRLSEQFF
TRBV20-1,CSALRGHTDTQYF
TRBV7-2,CAISWDRGAYSSYNEQFF
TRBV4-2,CASSQVAAVQETQYF
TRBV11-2,CASSRVQYNEQFF
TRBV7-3,CASSLVRSGEQFF
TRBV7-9,CASSNPEGRKNYNEQFF
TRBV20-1,CSAPQRSSGANVLTF
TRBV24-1,CATSVGTGGLAGVYNEQIF
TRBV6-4,CASSEGGSGRDTQYF
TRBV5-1,CASSRYQMGVSMMNTEAFF
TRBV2,CARSTGNTEAFF
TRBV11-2,CASSLGGQGVTFYGYTF
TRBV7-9,CASSLGQLKESSYNEQFF
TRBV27,CASSLNVGGSYEQYF
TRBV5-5,CASSFYRAGTGGNEQFF
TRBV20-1,CSARTLGDTIYF
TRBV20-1,CSATGPSNYGYTF
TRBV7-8,CASSLDVGTQYF
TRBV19,CASSIRARRTDTQYF
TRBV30,CAWSWRGRNTGELFF
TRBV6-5,CASSYRGTDERLFF
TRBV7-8,CASSPFIAGKETQYF
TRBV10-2,CASSEIEGSEAFF
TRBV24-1,CATSEPNTDTQYF
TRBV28,CASSPSSGSYSYEQYF
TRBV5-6,CASSPDAVPGTEAFF
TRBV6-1,CASSADGGNQPQHF
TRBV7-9,CASSSPATVDTQYF
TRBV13,CASSLGPTGAQHF
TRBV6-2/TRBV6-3,CASSYSRFQGRRTEAFF
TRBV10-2,CASSGVRTSFWNEQFF
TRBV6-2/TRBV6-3,CASSRGLARNTGELFF
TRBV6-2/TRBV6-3,CASRSFRGLAGGPFHKDTQYF
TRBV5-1,CASSLAVSATIYGYTF